The TCR beta chain described here comes from a study of spatial heterogeneity in lung cancer. TCRdb called the 5' RACE reads again in MiXCR, with one record for every CDR3 protein. The table records more than 15,000 distinct CDR3 sequences, about 18% of them present only once. Germline V gene sequence: CDR1 SGDLS, CDR2 YYNGEE. V lost 0 bases to trimming and J lost 5 bases, with 18 bases between them. CDR3 length equals 17 residues. Regarding time point: blood at routine non-recurrence follow-up after resection. A few counts support this clonotype. This specimen was PBMCs, taken at follow-up. This TCR was recovered from a male donor with early-stage non-small cell lung cancer. V usage is TRBV9 and J usage is TRBJ2-1; possibly TRBD2 for D (7 bases). CDR3 in DNA: TGTGCCAGCAGCGTAGACCCATTGGGGGGGGCTAACAATGAGCAGTTCTTC. Translated: CASSVDPLGGANNEQFF.